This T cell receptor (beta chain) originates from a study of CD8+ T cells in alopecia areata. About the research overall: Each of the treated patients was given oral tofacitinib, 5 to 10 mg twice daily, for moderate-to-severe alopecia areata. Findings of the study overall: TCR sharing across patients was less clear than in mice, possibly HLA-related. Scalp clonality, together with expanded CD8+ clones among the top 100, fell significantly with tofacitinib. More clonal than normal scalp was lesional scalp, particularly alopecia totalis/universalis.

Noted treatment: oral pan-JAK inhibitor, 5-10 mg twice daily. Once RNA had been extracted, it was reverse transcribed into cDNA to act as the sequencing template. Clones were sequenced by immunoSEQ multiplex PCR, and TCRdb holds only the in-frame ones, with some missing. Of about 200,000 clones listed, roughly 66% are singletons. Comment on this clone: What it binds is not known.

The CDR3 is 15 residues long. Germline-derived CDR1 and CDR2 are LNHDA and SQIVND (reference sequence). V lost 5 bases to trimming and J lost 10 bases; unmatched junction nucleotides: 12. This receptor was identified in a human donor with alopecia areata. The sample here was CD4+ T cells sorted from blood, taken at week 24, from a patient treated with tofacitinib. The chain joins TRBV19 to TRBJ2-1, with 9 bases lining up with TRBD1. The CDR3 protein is CASSLPGQGRGEQFF. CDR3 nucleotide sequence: TGTGCCAGTAGTCTACCGGGACAGGGTCGCGGGGAGCAGTTCTTC.